The 4 T cell receptor beta chains presented below share a single source sample, sequenced in a study of vaccination effects on CD4 cells after COVID-19. Sequencing was performed with immunoSEQ multiplex PCR; in TCRdb, only in-frame clones are kept and a portion is missing. The data show tens of thousands of clones, with about 80% seen just once and approximately 2.8% held by the top ten. Researchers isolated CD4+ T cells once about 11 days of culture had elapsed. No antigen is known for these receptors. The material sequenced was CD4+ T cells from PBMCs cultured without peptide, taken before COVID-19 vaccination. These receptors all stem from a human donor who received a COVID-19 vaccine.

The chain couples TRBV5-4 to TRBJ2-5; 7 bases fit TRBD1. V trimming: 0 bases; J trimming: 2 bases; junction bases outside the gene matches: 4. The CDR3 covers 15 residues. In germline, CDR1 is SGHNT, CDR2 YYREEE (reference sequence). The CDR3 protein is CASSLGGQLQETQYF. The DNA for the CDR3 is TGTGCCAGCAGCTTGGGGGGACAGTTACAAGAGACCCAGTACTTC.

This rearrangement joins TRBV5-1 to TRBJ2-2; D is perhaps TRBD1 or TRBD2 (5 bases each). Germline assignment: CDR1 SGHRS and CDR2 YFSETQ. Trimming removed 4 bases at V and 3 bases at J, with 16 bases between. The CDR3 totals 16 residues. CDR3: CASSPPGAAYTGELFF. Here the CDR3 DNA reads TGCGCCAGCAGCCCCCCCGGGGCGGCCTACACCGGGGAGCTGTTTTTT.

The gene calls are TRBV5-1 and TRBJ1-2, with D possibly being TRBD1 (6 bases). Per germline, CDR1 SGHRS and CDR2 YFSETQ. This CDR3 has 14 amino acids. V was cut by 1 base and J by 4 bases, with 11 bases left in between. The chain's CDR3 is CASSLTDRPYGYTF. The CDR3 DNA sequence: TGCGCCAGCAGCTTGACCGACAGGCCCTATGGCTACACCTTC.

This clone has more than one count but fewer than ten. The rearrangement joins TRBV3-1 (or the pseudogene TRBV3-2) to TRBJ1-2, with D perhaps TRBD1 (5 bases). V lost 0 bases to trimming and J lost 5 bases, with 10 bases between them. CDR3 length: 14 amino acids. Germline lookup yields CDR1 LGHDT and CDR2 YNNKEL (reference sequence). The CDR3 spells CASSQEWGGYGYTF. The CDR3 nucleotides read TGTGCCAGCAGCCAAGAATGGGGGGGGTATGGCTACACCTTC.